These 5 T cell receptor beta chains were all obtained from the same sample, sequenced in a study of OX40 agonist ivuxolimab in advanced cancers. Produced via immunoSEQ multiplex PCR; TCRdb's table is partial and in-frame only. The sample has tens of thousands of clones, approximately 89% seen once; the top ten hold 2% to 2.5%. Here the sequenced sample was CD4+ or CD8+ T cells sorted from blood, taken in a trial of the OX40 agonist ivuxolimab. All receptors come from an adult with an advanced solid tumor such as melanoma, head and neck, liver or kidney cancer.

CDR3 nucleotides: TGTGCCAGCAGACGAGAGAATTCACCCCTCCACTTT. This encodes CASRRENSPLHF. The chain is built from TRBV7-9 and TRBJ1-6; D call uncertain. Germline V lookup: CDR1 SEHNR, CDR2 FQNEAQ (reference sequence). The CDR3 is 12 residues long. V lost 6 bases and J lost 7, with 7 bases in between.

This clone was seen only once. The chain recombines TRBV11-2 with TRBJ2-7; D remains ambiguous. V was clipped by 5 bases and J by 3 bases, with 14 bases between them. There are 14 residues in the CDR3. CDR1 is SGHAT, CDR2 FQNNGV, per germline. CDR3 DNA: TGTGCCAGCAGCCCAGACCCTGCCCGCTACGAGCAGTACTTC. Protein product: CASSPDPARYEQYF.

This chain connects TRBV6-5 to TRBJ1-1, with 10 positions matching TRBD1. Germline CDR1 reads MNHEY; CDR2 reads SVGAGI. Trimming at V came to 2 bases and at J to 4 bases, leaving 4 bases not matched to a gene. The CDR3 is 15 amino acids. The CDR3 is CASSYAWTGGTEAFF. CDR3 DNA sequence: TGTGCCAGCAGTTACGCCTGGACAGGGGGCACTGAAGCTTTCTTT.

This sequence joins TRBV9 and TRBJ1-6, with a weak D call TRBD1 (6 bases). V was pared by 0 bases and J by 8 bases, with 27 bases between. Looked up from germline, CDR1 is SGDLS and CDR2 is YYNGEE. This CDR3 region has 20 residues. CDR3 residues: CASSVGEGPWTGTRDSPLHF. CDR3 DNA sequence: TGTGCCAGCAGCGTAGGCGAAGGTCCTTGGACCGGGACAAGGGATTCACCCCTCCACTTT.

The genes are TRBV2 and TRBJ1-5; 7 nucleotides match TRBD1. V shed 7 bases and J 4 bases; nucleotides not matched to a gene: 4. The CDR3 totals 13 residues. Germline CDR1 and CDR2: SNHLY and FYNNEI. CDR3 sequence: CASTGTANQPQHF. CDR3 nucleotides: TGTGCCAGCACAGGGACAGCTAATCAGCCCCAGCATTTT.